The 27 T cell receptor beta chains presented below share a single source sample, sequenced in a study of cytomegalovirus exposure and HLA in healthy donors. PCR used 60 Vbeta primers and 13 Jbeta primers. This table comes from immunoSEQ multiplex PCR, and its TCRdb copy is limited to in-frame clones, with some not included. This table has some 100,000 clones, 65% to 80% appearing once. The sequenced material came from PBMCs. These TCRs come from a female donor in good health and CMV-seropositive.

The chain couples TRBV19 to TRBJ2-1, with 12 bases aligning to TRBD2. The J segment lost 7 bases and the V segment lost 7 bases, leaving 8 bases of the junction unmatched. Germline V lookup: CDR1 LNHDA, CDR2 SQIVND (reference sequence). The CDR3 is 15 residues long. CDR3 protein: CASNPLAGGHNEQFF. The CDR3 bases are TGTGCCAGTAATCCACTAGCGGGAGGTCATAATGAGCAGTTCTTC.

The chain carries TRBV10-3 and TRBJ2-5; TRBD2 agrees at 7 bases. The CDR3 is 14 residues long. V lost 6 bases to trimming and J lost 1 base; unmatched junction nucleotides: 5. Germline-derived CDR1 and CDR2 are ENHRY and SYGVKD. The CDR3 DNA follows: TGTGCCATCAGCATCGGCGGGAGCCAAGAGACCCAGTACTTC. Encoded protein: CAISIGGSQETQYF.

This chain links TRBV28 with TRBJ2-7; no definite D call. This CDR3 is built from 16 residues. Germline values: CDR1 MDHEN, CDR2 SYDVKM. With 6 bases removed from V and 0 bases from J, the gap between germline ends came to 18 bases. This CDR3 is CASRPTQKRSSYEQYF. The CDR3 nucleotides are TGTGCCAGCAGGCCTACCCAAAAGAGAAGCTCCTACGAGCAGTACTTC.

This sequence joins TRBV7-2 and TRBJ2-1, with TRBD2 matching 8 bases. CDR1 and CDR2 (germline): SGHTA, FQGNSA. The V segment lost 0 bases and the J segment 5 bases; nucleotides outside the gene matches: 3. The CDR3 is 15 residues long. The CDR3 loop is CASSLAGTRDNEQFF. CDR3 DNA: TGTGCCAGCAGCTTAGCCGGGACTAGAGACAATGAGCAGTTCTTC.

This chain joins TRBV28 and TRBJ2-7, with 9 positions matching TRBD1. Germline trimming cut 5 bases from V and 3 bases from J; bases unmatched to any gene: 8. Looked up from germline, CDR1 is MDHEN and CDR2 is SYDVKM. CDR3 length: 15 amino acids. For the CDR3, the DNA is TGTGCCAGCAGTGGCAGGGACAGGGTTCTCTACGAGCAGTACTTC. This encodes CASSGRDRVLYEQYF.

This chain uses TRBV9 with TRBJ2-5; D is ambiguous. The CDR3 is 13 residues long. Trimming removed 3 bases at V and 2 bases at J, with 8 bases between. The V gene's germline CDR1 is SGDLS and CDR2 YYNGEE. The CDR3 DNA reads as TGTGCCAGCAGCGGACATGGGCAAGAGACCCAGTACTTC. It translates to CASSGHGQETQYF.

This clone was seen once. The chain links TRBV29-1 to TRBJ2-3, with D perhaps matching TRBD2 (7 bases). This CDR3 region has 14 residues. Per germline, CDR1 SQVTM and CDR2 ANQGSEA. V lost 6 bases, J lost 6 bases, and 19 bases lay in between. Written as DNA, the CDR3 is TGCAGCGTGCCGGCGGGGGCTTTCCGGGATACGCAGTATTTT. Translating gives CSVPAGAFRDTQYF.

This clone appeared a few times. This sequence joins TRBV6-1 and TRBJ1-5; D may be TRBD1 (6 bases). The CDR3 runs 13 residues. Germline V gives CDR1 MNHNS, CDR2 SASEGT. Trimming cost V 7 bases and J 6 bases, with 13 bases left between them. CDR3 region: CASNKGERQPQHF. Written as DNA, the CDR3 is TGTGCCAGCAACAAGGGGGAGCGTCAGCCCCAGCATTTT.

This clone was counted between two and nine times. The chain joins TRBV6-5 to TRBJ1-5; D is uncertain. Germline V gives CDR1 MNHEY, CDR2 SVGAGI. The V end was cut by 6 bases, the J end by 5 bases, with 14 bases between. The CDR3 runs to 14 residues. CDR3 coding DNA: TGTGCCAGCAGCCTGGTGGGGAGCGATCAGCCCCAGCATTTT. Protein sequence: CASSLVGSDQPQHF.

J is TRBJ1-1 and V is TRBV28; no clear D. Germline V gene sequence: CDR1 MDHEN, CDR2 SYDVKM. The V end was cut by 5 bases, the J end by 5 bases, with 6 bases between. This CDR3 is built from 11 residues. The CDR3 region is CASSTQTEAFF. In DNA form, the CDR3 reads TGTGCCAGCAGTACACAGACTGAAGCTTTCTTT.

The chain carries TRBV11-2 and TRBJ2-7; 11 bases agree with TRBD2. CDR3 size: 19 residues. V trimming: 1 base; J trimming: 5 bases; junction bases outside the gene matches: 16. Germline CDR1 and CDR2: SGHAT and FQNNGV. The CDR3 region has the DNA TGTGCCAGCAGCTTAGTAGCGGGGGGGTGGGACAGACGTTCTAACGAGCAGTACTTC. Its translation: CASSLVAGGWDRRSNEQYF.

This rearrangement joins TRBV28 to TRBJ1-2; D gene unclear. The V gene lost 11 bases and the J gene lost 4 bases, with 11 bases spanning the gap. From germline, CDR1 is MDHEN and CDR2 SYDVKM. The CDR3 consists of 11 residues. The DNA of the CDR3 is TGTGCCGTTGCCTATTTCTATGGCTACACCTTC. Its translation is CAVAYFYGYTF.

The genes are TRBV28 and TRBJ2-1; 7 bases map to TRBD1. This CDR3 is 13 amino acids long. Per germline, CDR1 MDHEN and CDR2 SYDVKM. The V segment lost 5 bases and the J segment 7 bases; nucleotides outside the gene matches: 5. CDR3 amino acids: CASSLDRANEQFF. As DNA, the CDR3 is TGTGCCAGCAGTCTCGACAGGGCGAATGAGCAGTTCTTC.

CDR3 sequence: CAWSTTGTGELFF. CDR3 in DNA: TGTGCCTGGAGTACGACAGGGACCGGGGAGCTGTTTTTT. This chain connects TRBV30 to TRBJ2-2; 7 bases align to TRBD1. The germline gives CDR1 GTSNPN, CDR2 SVGIG (reference sequence). This CDR3 spans 13 amino acids. V lost 2 bases to trimming and J lost 5 bases; unmatched junction nucleotides: 2. Using reference TRBV30 and TRBJ2-2 for the parts outside the CDR3, the full variable domain is SQTIHQWPATLVQPVGSPLSLECTVEGTSNPNLYWYRQAAGRGLQLLFYSVGIGQISSEVPQNLSASRPQDRQFILSSKKLLLSDSGFYLCAWSTTGTGELFFGEGSRLTVL.

This clone was seen only a few times. V and J are TRBV5-6 and TRBJ1-1; 7 bases agree with TRBD1. Germline V gene lookup returns CDR1 SGHDT and CDR2 YYEEEE. The CDR3 runs to 14 residues. V was clipped by 3 bases and J by 0 bases; unmatched bases: 2. CDR3 sequence: CASSYGTVNTEAFF. CDR3 nucleotide sequence: TGTGCCAGCAGCTACGGGACAGTGAACACTGAAGCTTTCTTT. The full variable domain, completed using reference TRBV5-6 and TRBJ1-1, is DAGVTQSPTHLIKTRGQQVTLRCSPKSGHDTVSWYQQALGQGPQFIFQYYEEEERQRGNFPDRFSGHQFPNYSSELNVNALLLGDSALYLCASSYGTVNTEAFFGQGTRLTVV.

The chain links TRBV28 to TRBJ2-3, with D possibly TRBD1 on 6 matching bases. V lost 8 bases and J lost 0, with 15 bases in between. The length of the CDR3 is 15 residues. In germline, CDR1 is MDHEN, CDR2 SYDVKM. The CDR3 sequence: CASVMQGISTDTQYF. As DNA, the CDR3 is TGTGCCAGCGTGATGCAGGGGATCAGCACAGATACGCAGTATTTT.

The chain joins TRBV7-2 to TRBJ2-1; 14 bases are a match to TRBD2. Unmatched junction bases numbered 7, after V lost 5 bases and J lost 7 bases. Germline CDR1 SGHTA, CDR2 FQGNSA. CDR3 length: 16 amino acids. In nucleotides, the CDR3 is TGTGCCAGCAGCCTCCGACTAGCGGGAGGGAGGAATGAGCAGTTCTTC. The encoded protein is CASSLRLAGGRNEQFF.

The J gene is TRBJ2-1, the V gene TRBV11-2; 9 nucleotides align to TRBD2. The trim removed 4 bases at V and 9 bases at J, leaving 7 bases unmatched. The CDR3 totals 14 residues. Germline V gene sequence: CDR1 SGHAT, CDR2 FQNNGV. The CDR3 DNA reads TGTGCCAGCAGCTGGCTAGCGGGACCAATTGAGCAGTTCTTC. As protein: CASSWLAGPIEQFF.

The CDR3 sequence: CASSPGDYPHNEQFF. CDR3 in DNA: TGTGCCAGCAGCCCGGGGGACTACCCCCACAATGAGCAGTTCTTC. The genes are TRBV9 and TRBJ2-1; 7 bases align to TRBD2. V dropped 4 bases and J dropped 5; count of bases not matched to a gene: 9. Germline loops: CDR1 SGDLS, CDR2 YYNGEE. The length of the CDR3 is 15 residues.

Regarding this clone: Likely a read error: the CDR3 ends without its conserved phenylalanine or tryptophan. The V gene is TRBV6-1, the J gene TRBJ1-1, with TRBD1 as a possible D gene (5 bases). Germline CDR1 is MNHNS and CDR2 is SASEGT. The CDR3 extends over 13 amino acids. V was clipped by 7 bases and J by 6 bases, with 15 bases between them. CDR3 in amino acids: CASKNQGTAEAFV. CDR3 coding DNA: TGTGCCAGCAAAAATCAGGGAACGGCTGAAGCTTTCGTT.

J is TRBJ2-3 and V is TRBV6-1, with D maybe TRBD2 (6 bases). The V gene lost 0 bases and the J gene lost 1 base, with 8 bases spanning the gap. The CDR3 is 15 residues long. Per germline, CDR1 MNHNS and CDR2 SASEGT. The CDR3 bases are TGTGCCAGCAGTGAAGCCCCTAGCGGCACAGATACGCAGTATTTT. This encodes CASSEAPSGTDTQYF.

V and J are TRBV6-4 and TRBJ1-5, with 9 bases identical to TRBD1. CDR1 is MRHNA and CDR2 is SNTAGT in the germline V gene. Germline trimming cut 1 base from V and 2 bases from J; bases unmatched to any gene: 9. There are 18 residues in the CDR3. CDR3 nucleotides: TGTGCCAGCAGTGACTTTCGGGACAGGGTTCTTTGCAATCAGCCCCAGCATTTT. Encoded protein: CASSDFRDRVLCNQPQHF.

The gene calls are TRBV21-1 and TRBJ2-7; the table's D call, TRBD2, was not checked against the DNA. TRBV21-1 is marked as a pseudogene. The CDR3 spans 12 residues. As DNA, the CDR3 is TGTGCCAGCAGCAGAGCCCGGGAGGAGCAGTACTTC. This gives the protein CASSRAREEQYF.

The V gene is TRBV7-2, the J gene TRBJ2-7, with 9 bases that match TRBD1. With 4 bases clipped from V and 7 bases from J, the junction kept 5 bases outside the gene matches. The CDR3 extends over 13 amino acids. Per the germline V gene, CDR1 is SGHTA and CDR2 is FQGNSA. The CDR3 region has the DNA TGTGCCAGCAGCTCTAACAGGGGGCAAGAGCAGTACTTC. Its protein product is CASSSNRGQEQYF.

The CDR3 DNA reads TGTGCCAGCAGCTACCACAGGGGCTATCAGCCCCAGCATTTT. Encoded protein: CASSYHRGYQPQHF. The rearrangement uses TRBV11-3 and TRBJ1-5; TRBD1 matches 7 bases. This CDR3 is 14 amino acids long. CDR1 is SGHNT and CDR2 is YENEEA in the germline V gene. V lost 4 bases, J lost 5 bases, and 5 bases stayed unmatched. Drawing the rest from reference TRBV11-3 and TRBJ1-5, the complete variable domain is EAGVVQSPRYKIIEKKQPVAFWCNPISGHNTLYWYLQNLGQGPELLIRYENEEAVDDSQLPKDRFSAERLKGVDSTLKIQPAELGDSAVYLCASSYHRGYQPQHFGDGTRLSIL.

This clone was counted a few times. The chain links TRBV9 to TRBJ2-1; D might be TRBD1 (5 bases). This CDR3 spans 12 amino acids. CDR1 and CDR2 from the germline V gene are SGDLS and YYNGEE. V was pared by 4 bases and J by 6 bases, with 8 bases between. CDR3 residues: CASSHDSNEQFF. The CDR3, as DNA: TGTGCCAGCAGCCATGACAGCAATGAGCAGTTCTTC.

The chain couples TRBV2 to TRBJ2-2, with D hard to call. There are 13 residues in the CDR3. Trimming removed 7 bases from V and 0 bases from J, with 6 bases in between. Germline V CDR1 and CDR2: SNHLY, FYNNEI. CDR3 region: CASNPTNTGELFF. In DNA, the CDR3 is TGTGCCAGCAACCCTACGAACACCGGGGAGCTGTTTTTT.